The clone carrying this T cell receptor (beta chain) was counted a single time. Time point of the sample: newly diagnosed GD, antithyroid drugs for less than 3 months. Extracted RNA from PBMCs served as the source of the TCR library. With iRepertoire HTBI primers and Arm-PCR of CDR3 regions, TCR beta libraries were built. TCRdb called the multiplex PCR reads again in MiXCR, with one record for every CDR3 protein. The sample records about 500,000 distinct CDR3 sequences, around 12% being singletons. This specimen comes from a study of regulatory T cells in long-lasting Graves disease. The germline V and J ends were trimmed by 0 bases and 3 bases, with 8 bases remaining between them. Germline CDR1 is MNHEY and CDR2 is SVGEGT. This CDR3 is built from 15 residues. Another study also made use of these data, one on T cells in Graves' hyperthyroidism and ophthalmopathy. In that study: Carried out on the TCR CDR3, a first-round RT-PCR used the HTBI primer set.

The sample was peripheral blood mononuclear cells (PBMCs), taken at new diagnosis, from a patient treated with antithyroid drugs. The clonotype comes from a woman aged 30 to 39 with Graves disease. This rearrangement joins TRBV6-2 or TRBV6-3 to TRBJ1-4; D perhaps matches TRBD1 (5 bases). The CDR3 protein is CASSYSGHANEKLFF. CDR3 nucleotide sequence: TGTGCCAGCAGTTACTCTGGACACGCTAATGAAAAACTGTTTTTT.